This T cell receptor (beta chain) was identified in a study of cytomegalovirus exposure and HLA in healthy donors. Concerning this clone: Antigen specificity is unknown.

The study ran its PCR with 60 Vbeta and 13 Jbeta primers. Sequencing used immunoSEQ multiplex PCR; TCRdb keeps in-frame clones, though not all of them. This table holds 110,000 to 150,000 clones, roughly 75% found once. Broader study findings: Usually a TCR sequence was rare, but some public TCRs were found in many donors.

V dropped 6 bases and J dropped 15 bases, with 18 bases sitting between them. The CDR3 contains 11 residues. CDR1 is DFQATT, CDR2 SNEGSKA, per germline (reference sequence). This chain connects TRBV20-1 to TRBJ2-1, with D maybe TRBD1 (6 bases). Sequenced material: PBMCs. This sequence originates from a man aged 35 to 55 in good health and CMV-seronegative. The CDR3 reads CSAPQGNSGFF. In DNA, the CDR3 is TGCAGTGCGCCGCAGGGGAACTCTGGGTTCTTC.